Following are 30 T cell receptor beta chains from one sample sequenced in a study of T-cell reconstitution after alpha-beta-depleted transplantation in children listed by TCRdb under 2016. This sample's treatment or condition label indicates: allogeneic hematopoietic cell transplantation with graft depleted of TCRalphabeta T cells and CD19 B cells. Library preparation used PCR. Sequenced using an Illumina HiSeq 2500. To normalize quantification of the TCRbeta repertoire, the TCR libraries were built with molecular barcoding that relied on unique molecular identifiers. TCRdb applied fastp at Q25 and MiXCR to the public reads, then kept only in-frame beta chains. Each CDR3 protein gets just one entry, which takes the most common genes and DNA from the rows behind it. The sample table shows about 250,000 distinct CDR3 sequences, and 20% to 30% are seen once. The ten most abundant clones make up under 5.5% of the sample.

This sample comprised PBMCs, mostly from graft donor cells, obtained 360 days after TCRalphabeta/CD19-depleted stem cell transplant. The receptors come from a female patient aged 2 to 10 who had a stem cell transplant for congenital amegakaryocytic thrombocytopenia, so the T cells may come from the graft donor.

This clonotype was seen a handful of times. The chain uses TRBV20-1 and TRBJ2-3, with TRBD2 matching 8 bases. Germline V gene data show CDR1 as DFQATT and CDR2 as SNEGSKA (reference sequence). V shed 0 bases and J 3 bases; nucleotides not matched to a gene: 11. This CDR3 contains 17 residues. This CDR3 reads CSARDLPGGVWTDTQYF. DNA of the CDR3: TGCAGTGCTAGAGATCTACCCGGGGGGGTCTGGACAGATACGCAGTATTTT.

The chain has TRBV27 and TRBJ2-1; D remains unclear. The ends were cut back, 2 bases at V and 6 bases at J, with 8 bases in the middle. This CDR3 is built from 13 residues. Germline loops: CDR1 MNHEY, CDR2 SMNVEV (reference sequence). The CDR3 DNA sequence: TGTGCCAGCAGTTTACCTAGAGGCAATGAGCAGTTCTTC. Encoded protein: CASSLPRGNEQFF.

This clonotype occurred a few times. Relative to the germline gene, one junction end is altered; a read error may explain this. The rearrangement links TRBV28 to TRBJ2-5; D might be TRBD1 or TRBD2, each matching 5 bases. Germline assignment: CDR1 MDHEN and CDR2 SYDVKM. The CDR3 length is 14 residues. The CDR3 region has the DNA TGTGCCAGCAGCCAAATAAAGTCCCGGGACGCGTTGCACTTC. Protein sequence: CASSQIKSRDALHF.

The genes are TRBV28 and TRBJ2-3; D ambiguous. V lost 2 bases to trimming and J lost 4 bases, with 13 bases between them. Germline CDR1 is MDHEN and CDR2 is SYDVKM. The CDR3 is made up of 15 amino acids. The CDR3 reads CASSLPASRADTQYF. DNA of the CDR3: TGTGCCAGCAGTTTACCCGCTAGTCGGGCAGATACGCAGTATTTT.

The chain carries TRBV5-1 and TRBJ2-3, with TRBD2 matching 12 bases. V was clipped by 4 bases and J by 5 bases; unmatched bases: 8. This CDR3 has 16 amino acids. Germline V gene lookup returns CDR1 SGHRS and CDR2 YFSETQ. Written as DNA, the CDR3 is TGCGCCAGCAGCAAACCTAGCGGGGGGGTTCGAGATACGCAGTATTTT. It translates to CASSKPSGGVRDTQYF.

There are many counts of this clonotype. The rearrangement uses TRBV9 and TRBJ1-2; tentative D call: TRBD1 (6 bases). The CDR3 sequence is 14 residues long. Trimming left V 4 bases short and J 3 bases short, with 13 bases between. Germline CDR1 is SGDLS and CDR2 is YYNGEE. The CDR3 DNA reads TGTGCCAGCAGCACCCCTACAGGGTACTATGGCTACACCTTC. It translates to CASSTPTGYYGYTF.

This clonotype showed up just a few times. V is TRBV12-3 or TRBV12-4 and J is TRBJ1-5, with 8 nucleotides matching TRBD1. The V segment lost 6 bases and the J segment 3 bases; nucleotides outside the gene matches: 4. The CDR3 sequence is 14 residues long. The CDR3 sequence is CASRKTGVNQPQHF. CDR3 DNA: TGTGCCAGCAGAAAGACAGGGGTCAATCAGCCCCAGCATTTT.

This clonotype was seen a few times. The V call is TRBV7-9, the J call TRBJ2-1; D uncertain. CDR1 SEHNR and CDR2 FQNEAQ come from the germline V gene (reference sequence). The V and J ends lost 4 bases and 8 bases respectively, with 15 bases between them. This CDR3 is 14 amino acids long. In DNA form, the CDR3 reads TGTGCCAGCAGCTACAGTGACAAAGGAGATGAGCAGTTCTTC. Amino acid sequence: CASSYSDKGDEQFF.

The chain employs TRBV29-1 and TRBJ2-1; D is ambiguous. The CDR3 runs to 14 residues. Germline V gene lookup returns CDR1 SQVTM and CDR2 ANQGSEA. V lost 7 bases and J lost 9, with 22 bases in between. The CDR3 nucleotides are TGCAGCGGCGGAGTGCGACCCGTTCGTGCTGAGCAGTTCTTC. This encodes CSGGVRPVRAEQFF.

The J gene is TRBJ2-2, the V gene TRBV10-3; TRBD2 agrees at 7 bases. The V and J ends lost 8 bases and 1 base, in that order; junction bases with no gene match: 7. The germline V gene encodes CDR1 ENHRY and CDR2 SYGVKD. This CDR3 is built from 15 residues. CDR3 nucleotides: TGTGCCATCGGGCGACTAGCAGAGAACACCGGGGAGCTGTTTTTT. It is translated as CAIGRLAENTGELFF.

This clonotype was observed at least ten times. J is TRBJ1-1 and V is TRBV25-1; no firm D call. V was cut by 7 bases and J by 6 bases, with 15 bases left in between. Germline V gives CDR1 MGHDK, CDR2 SYGVNS. The CDR3 is made up of 13 amino acids. The CDR3 bases are TGTGCCAGCATGACTTTTTTGGGCGCTGAAGCTTTCTTT. Its protein is CASMTFLGAEAFF.

The V gene is TRBV15, the J gene TRBJ2-7, with D hard to call. The CDR3 runs to 15 residues. The V gene's germline CDR1 is LNHNV and CDR2 YYDKDF (reference sequence). The germline V and J ends were trimmed by 0 bases and 4 bases, with 13 bases remaining between them. CDR3 in DNA: TGTGCCACCAGCAGAGATCCACAGAGAACATACGAGCAGTACTTC. It encodes CATSRDPQRTYEQYF. The entire variable domain, with the rest obtained from reference TRBV15 and TRBJ2-7, is as follows: DAMVIQNPRYQVTQFGKPVTLSCSQTLNHNVMYWYQQKSSQAPKLLFHYYDKDFNNEADTPDNFQSRRPNTSFCFLDIRSPGLGDTAMYLCATSRDPQRTYEQYFGPGTRLTVT.

The rearrangement links TRBV6-5 to TRBJ2-7; 8 bases fit TRBD1. Germline CDR1 reads MNHEY; CDR2 reads SVGAGI. V dropped 2 bases and J dropped 2; count of bases not matched to a gene: 8. The CDR3 extends over 16 amino acids. In DNA, the CDR3 is TGTGCCAGCAGTTACACCGACCGGGACAGGACCTACGAGCAGTACTTC. Translation gives CASSYTDRDRTYEQYF.

This clonotype came up a few times. The rearrangement links TRBV5-1 to TRBJ1-2, with TRBD1 identical over 7 bases. This CDR3 has 15 amino acids. V was pared by 0 bases and J by 1 base, with 3 bases of the junction left unmatched. The V gene's germline CDR1 is SGHRS and CDR2 YFSETQ. This chain's CDR3 is CASSLVTGDNYGYTF. CDR3 nucleotides: TGCGCCAGCAGCTTGGTTACAGGGGATAACTATGGCTACACCTTC.

The chain uses TRBV2 and TRBJ2-7, with 10 bases matching TRBD2. J lost 4 bases, V lost 6 bases, and 6 bases had no gene match. Germline CDR1 is SNHLY and CDR2 is FYNNEI. The length of the CDR3 is 14 residues. The DNA of the CDR3 is TGTGCCAGCAGCGTACTAGCGGGGAGTTACGAGCAGTACTTC. Its protein is CASSVLAGSYEQYF.

This chain joins TRBV9 and TRBJ2-1; D might be TRBD2 (6 bases). V was clipped by 0 bases and J by 2 bases, with 6 bases between them. From germline, CDR1 is SGDLS and CDR2 YYNGEE. The CDR3 covers 14 residues. CDR3 bases: TGTGCCAGCAGCGTAGCGGGAGCCTACAATGAGCAGTTCTTC. Protein sequence: CASSVAGAYNEQFF.

This clonotype has at least ten counts. CDR3 sequence reads: CASSLSVASLSPDTQYF. The CDR3 nucleotides are TGTGCCAGCAGCTTGTCTGTCGCTAGCTTGTCTCCAGATACGCAGTATTTT. This chain joins TRBV5-5 and TRBJ2-3; D perhaps matches TRBD2 (5 bases). V was clipped by 1 base and J by 4 bases, with 19 bases between them. The CDR3 loop spans 17 amino acids. Looked up from germline, CDR1 is SGHKS and CDR2 is YYEKEE (reference sequence). The full variable domain, completed using reference TRBV5-5 and TRBJ2-3, is DAGVTQSPTHLIKTRGQQVTLRCSPISGHKSVSWYQQVLGQGPQFIFQYYEKEERGRGNFPDRFSARQFPNYSSELNVNALLLGDSALYLCASSLSVASLSPDTQYFGPGTRLTVL.

This clonotype was seen only a few times. The chain combines TRBV2 with TRBJ1-1, with unresolved D. Germline lookup yields CDR1 SNHLY and CDR2 FYNNEI. The CDR3 totals 13 residues. The V end lost 6 bases, the J end lost 1 base, and 9 bases lay between the germline ends. This chain's CDR3 is CASRTSGNTEAFF. The CDR3 region has the DNA TGTGCCAGCAGGACCTCTGGGAACACTGAAGCTTTCTTT.

The chain recombines TRBV14 with TRBJ2-7; no firm D call. CDR1 SGHDN and CDR2 FVKESK come from the germline V gene. The V end was cut by 2 bases, the J end by 2 bases, with 7 bases between. The CDR3 runs 13 residues. CDR3 sequence: CASSQYTAYEQYF. DNA of the CDR3: TGTGCCAGCAGCCAATACACCGCCTACGAGCAGTACTTC.

The sample holds a few counts of this clonotype. The J gene is TRBJ1-2, the V gene TRBV20-1, with D possibly matching TRBD1 (6 bases). Trimming pared 8 bases from V and 5 bases from J, leaving 24 bases between. The CDR3 totals 15 residues. Germline assignment: CDR1 DFQATT and CDR2 SNEGSKA (reference sequence). CDR3 sequence reads: CSCYGGGPLGYGYTF. DNA of the CDR3: TGCAGTTGCTATGGGGGCGGACCGCTGGGATATGGCTACACCTTC.

This clonotype was counted between two and nine times. Here the CDR3 DNA reads TGTGCCATCTCTACCGGGCTGAACACCGGGGAGCTGTTTTTT. As protein: CAISTGLNTGELFF. The chain has TRBV10-3 and TRBJ2-2; D remains ambiguous. From germline, CDR1 is ENHRY and CDR2 SYGVKD. Deletions cut 8 bases from V and 1 base from J, with 11 bases between. This CDR3 spans 14 amino acids.

The chain links TRBV6-2 or TRBV6-3 to TRBJ2-4; D remains unclear. Looked up from germline, CDR1 is MNHEY and CDR2 is SVGEGT. This CDR3 contains 14 residues. Trimming stripped 2 bases from V and 1 base from J, with 6 bases between. The CDR3 sequence is CASSYGQAKNIQYF. The CDR3 DNA reads as TGTGCCAGCAGTTACGGGCAGGCCAAAAACATTCAGTACTTC.

This chain joins TRBV5-4 and TRBJ2-1; the match to TRBD2 covers 14 bases. Per the germline V gene, CDR1 is SGHNT and CDR2 is YYREEE (reference sequence). Losses at the gene ends were 9 bases for V and 8 bases for J; bases not matched to a gene: 7. This CDR3 spans 14 amino acids. DNA of the CDR3: TGTGCCACAGGGACTAGCGGGGGCCTGTATGAGCAGTTCTTC. This encodes CATGTSGGLYEQFF.

The chain couples TRBV4-1 to TRBJ2-1; 8 nucleotides line up with TRBD1. V lost 4 bases and J lost 9; bases outside the gene matches: 5. Germline values: CDR1 MGHRA, CDR2 YSYEKL. The CDR3 is 13 amino acids. The CDR3 protein is CASSRGQGGEQFF. CDR3 in DNA: TGCGCCAGCAGCCGCGGACAGGGAGGTGAGCAGTTCTTC.

The gene calls are TRBV28 and TRBJ2-1; D remains ambiguous. Germline V gives CDR1 MDHEN, CDR2 SYDVKM. The ends were cut back, 10 bases at V and 0 bases at J, with 22 bases in the middle. CDR3 length equals 17 residues. CDR3 protein: CATAVSRALRSYNEQFF. The CDR3 nucleotides are TGTGCCACCGCGGTGAGCCGAGCGCTACGCTCCTACAATGAGCAGTTCTTC.

V is TRBV27 and J is TRBJ2-1; 10 bases map to TRBD1. CDR1 MNHEY and CDR2 SMNVEV come from the germline V gene (reference sequence). The CDR3 runs 16 residues. The V gene end was trimmed by 5 bases and the J gene end by 7 bases; junction bases not matched to a gene: 11. The CDR3 loop reads CASSPTGDRGGNEQFF. The DNA of the CDR3 is TGTGCCAGCAGTCCCACTGGGGACAGGGGAGGGAATGAGCAGTTCTTC.

The rearrangement joins TRBV9 to TRBJ1-1; perhaps TRBD1 as D (5 bases). Germline V CDR1 and CDR2: SGDLS, YYNGEE. CDR3 size: 14 residues. With 4 bases removed from V and 4 bases from J, the gap between germline ends came to 14 bases. CDR3 residues: CASSLRGWSTEAFF. The CDR3 DNA sequence: TGTGCCAGCAGCCTAAGGGGTTGGTCCACTGAAGCTTTCTTT.

This rearrangement joins TRBV28 to TRBJ1-5, with D possibly TRBD1 on 5 matching bases. In germline, CDR1 is MDHEN, CDR2 SYDVKM. The CDR3 totals 15 residues. The V gene lost 3 bases and the J gene lost 2 bases, with 11 bases spanning the gap. The CDR3 DNA reads as TGTGCCAGCAGTTTGTGGGGGAGGGGCAATCAGCCCCAGCATTTT. It codes for CASSLWGRGNQPQHF.

The rearrangement uses TRBV12-3 or TRBV12-4 and TRBJ1-1, with D uncertain. This CDR3 has 11 residues. V was pared by 7 bases and J by 0 bases, with 3 bases between. This CDR3 is CASKVNTEAFF. The CDR3 DNA follows: TGTGCCAGCAAGGTGAACACTGAAGCTTTCTTT.

This clonotype was found many times. This chain connects TRBV7-2 to TRBJ1-4; perhaps TRBD1 as D (5 bases). The ends were cut back, 5 bases at V and 8 bases at J, with 15 bases in the middle. The CDR3 has 14 residues. Germline V gene data show CDR1 as SGHTA and CDR2 as FQGNSA. CDR3 in amino acids: CASSRQKKGEKLFF. The CDR3 region has the DNA TGTGCCAGCAGCCGACAAAAAAAGGGGGAAAAACTGTTTTTT.